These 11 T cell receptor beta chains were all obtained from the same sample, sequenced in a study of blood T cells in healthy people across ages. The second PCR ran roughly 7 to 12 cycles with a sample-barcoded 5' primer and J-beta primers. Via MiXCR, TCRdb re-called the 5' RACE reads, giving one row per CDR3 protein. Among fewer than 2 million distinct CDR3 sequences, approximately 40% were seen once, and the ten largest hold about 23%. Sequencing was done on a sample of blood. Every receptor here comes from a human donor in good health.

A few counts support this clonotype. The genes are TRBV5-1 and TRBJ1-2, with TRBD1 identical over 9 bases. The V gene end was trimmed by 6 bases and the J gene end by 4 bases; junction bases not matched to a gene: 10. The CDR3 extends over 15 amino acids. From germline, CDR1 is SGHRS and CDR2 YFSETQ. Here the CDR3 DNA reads TGCGCCAGCAACTCCCCGGGACAGGGTACCTATGGCTACACCTTC. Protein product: CASNSPGQGTYGYTF.

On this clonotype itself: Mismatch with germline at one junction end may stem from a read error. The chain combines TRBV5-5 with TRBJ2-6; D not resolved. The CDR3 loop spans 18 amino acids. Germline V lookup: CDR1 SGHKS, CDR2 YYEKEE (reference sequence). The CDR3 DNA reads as TGTGTCAGCACCTTGTCCTTAAGCCAGGACTCTGGGGCCAACGTCCTGACTTTC. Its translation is CVSTLSLSQDSGANVLTF.

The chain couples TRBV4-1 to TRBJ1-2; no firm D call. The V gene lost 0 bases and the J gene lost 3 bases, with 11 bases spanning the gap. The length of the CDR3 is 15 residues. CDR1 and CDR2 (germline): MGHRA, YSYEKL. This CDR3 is CASSQDPTVDYGYTF. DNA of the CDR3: TGCGCCAGCAGCCAAGATCCAACTGTTGACTATGGCTACACCTTC.

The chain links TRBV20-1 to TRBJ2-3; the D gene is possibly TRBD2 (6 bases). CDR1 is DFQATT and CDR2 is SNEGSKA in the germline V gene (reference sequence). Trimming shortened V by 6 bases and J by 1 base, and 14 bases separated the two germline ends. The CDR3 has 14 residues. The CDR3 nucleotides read TGCAGTGCGCCACGCGGGGTGGGCACAGATACGCAGTATTTT. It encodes CSAPRGVGTDTQYF.

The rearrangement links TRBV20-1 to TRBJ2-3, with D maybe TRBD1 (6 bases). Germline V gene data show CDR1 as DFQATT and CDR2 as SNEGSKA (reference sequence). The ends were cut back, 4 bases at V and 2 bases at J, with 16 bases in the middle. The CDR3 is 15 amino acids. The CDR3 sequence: CSATHRVTFTDTQYF. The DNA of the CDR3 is TGCAGTGCTACCCACAGGGTAACCTTCACAGATACGCAGTATTTT.

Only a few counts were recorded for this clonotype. CDR3 nucleotide sequence: TGTGCCAGCTCACACTCAGGGACCACTACTGAAGCTTTCTTT. Its protein product is CASSHSGTTTEAFF. This sequence joins TRBV18 and TRBJ1-1, with D perhaps TRBD1 (5 bases). V lost 4 bases, J lost 5 bases, and 14 bases lay in between. The germline V gene has CDR1 KGHSH and CDR2 LQKENI. The CDR3 loop spans 14 amino acids. Filled out from reference TRBV18 and TRBJ1-1, the complete variable domain reads NAGVMQNPRHLVRRRGQEARLRCSPMKGHSHVYWYRQLPEEGLKFMVYLQKENIIDESGMPKERFSAEFPKEGPSILRIQQVVRGDSAAYFCASSHSGTTTEAFFGQGTRLTVV.

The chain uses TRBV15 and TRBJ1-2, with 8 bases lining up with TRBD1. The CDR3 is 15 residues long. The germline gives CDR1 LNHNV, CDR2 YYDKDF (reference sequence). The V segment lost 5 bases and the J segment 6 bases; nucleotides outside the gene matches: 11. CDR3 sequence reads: CATSSHKDRANGYTF. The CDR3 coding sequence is TGTGCCACCAGCTCTCATAAGGACAGGGCTAATGGCTACACCTTC.

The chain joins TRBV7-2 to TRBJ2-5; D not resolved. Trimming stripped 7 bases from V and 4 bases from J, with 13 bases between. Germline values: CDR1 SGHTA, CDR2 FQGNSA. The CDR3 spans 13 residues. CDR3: CASTETPRETQYF. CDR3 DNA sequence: TGTGCCAGCACCGAAACCCCCCGAGAGACCCAGTACTTC.

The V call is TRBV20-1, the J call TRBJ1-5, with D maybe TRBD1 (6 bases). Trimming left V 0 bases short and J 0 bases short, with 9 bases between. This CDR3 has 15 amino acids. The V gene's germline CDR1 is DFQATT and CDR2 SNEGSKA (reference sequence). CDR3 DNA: TGCAGTGCTAGAGAGGGGGGGCGTAGCAATCAGCCCCAGCATTTT. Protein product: CSAREGGRSNQPQHF.

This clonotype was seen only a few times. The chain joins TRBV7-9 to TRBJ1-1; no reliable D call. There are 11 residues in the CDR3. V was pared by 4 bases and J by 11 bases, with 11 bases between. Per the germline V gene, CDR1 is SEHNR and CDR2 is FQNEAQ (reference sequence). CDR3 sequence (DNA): TGTGCCAGCAGCTCGGGGATGGGCGCTTTCTTT. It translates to CASSSGMGAFF.

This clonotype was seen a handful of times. Here the CDR3 reads CSVGGAPSSTDTQYF. The CDR3 nucleotides are TGCAGCGTGGGGGGGGCCCCATCTAGCACAGATACGCAGTATTTT. The J gene is TRBJ2-3, the V gene TRBV29-1; a weak D match, TRBD2 (7 bases). CDR1 and CDR2 from the germline V gene are SQVTM and ANQGSEA. Trimming left V 6 bases short and J 0 bases short, with 16 bases between. The CDR3 totals 15 residues.